Sequencing of this TCR beta chain was carried out in a study of blood T cell repertoires in COVID-19. Original processing methods: Amplified reference gene primers provided the basis for estimating nucleated cell counts. Sequencing was performed with immunoSEQ multiplex PCR; in TCRdb, only in-frame clones are kept and a portion is missing. Clone size and V and J calls were adopted from that table, with D and trimming inferred from the DNA. Of fewer than 95,000 clones listed, roughly nine tenths are singletons. The V gene lost 3 bases and the J gene lost 0 bases, with 12 bases spanning the gap. Germline CDR1 is MNHEY and CDR2 is SMNVEV (reference sequence). CDR3 length: 16 amino acids.

J is TRBJ2-4 and V is TRBV27, with D unresolved. The specimen sequenced was peripheral blood. The clonotype originates from a man aged 50 to 60 with acute or convalescent COVID-19. The CDR3 DNA follows: TGTGCCAGCAGTTTTGGAGACTTACTAGCCAAAAACATTCAGTACTTC. This codes for CASSFGDLLAKNIQYF.